The rows below give T cell receptor beta chains drawn from one sample of a study of shared clonotypes between healthy human individuals. TCRdb's copy holds only in-frame clones and misses some; the assay was immunoSEQ multiplex PCR. The sample records roughly 2.1 million clones, more than 85% being singletons. The sequenced material came from naive CD8+ T cells from PBMCs. These receptors were obtained from a young man in good health. Some clones in this sample may be carry-over from other donors' samples. Both conserved end residues are part of each CDR3. D genes are given only for firm matches. Size is stated for part of the rows, as once, few or many counts, or as a class when the clone is expanded.

J gene	D gene	V gene	clone size	CDR3 protein	CDR3 DNA
TRBJ2-7	TRBD1	TRBV7-9	once	CASSSRTGEDYEQYF	TGTGCCAGCAGCTCTCGGACAGGAGAAGACTACGAGCAGTACTTC
TRBJ1-2	.	TRBV5-4	.	CASSTLQQGHGYTF	TGTGCCAGCAGTACCCTACAGCAGGGGCATGGCTACACCTTC
TRBJ1-3	.	TRBV10-3	.	CAISLAASAGRISGNTIYF	TGTGCCATCAGCCTCGCCGCCTCGGCAGGTCGGATCTCTGGAAACACCATATATTTT
TRBJ2-2	.	TRBV19	once	CASSIRGPGELFF	TGTGCCAGTAGTATCAGGGGACCCGGGGAGCTGTTTTTT
TRBJ2-1	.	TRBV27	.	CASIKSENNEQFF	TGTGCCAGCATCAAGTCCGAGAACAATGAGCAGTTCTTC
TRBJ2-2	TRBD2	TRBV27	.	CASSLLAGDNGELFF	TGTGCCAGCAGTTTACTAGCGGGAGACAACGGGGAGCTGTTTTTT
TRBJ2-7	.	TRBV10-2	.	CASEPLTDLGEQYF	TGCGCCAGCGAACCCTTGACGGACTTGGGCGAGCAGTACTTC
TRBJ2-3	TRBD2	TRBV28	once	CASRGRLAGGTDTQYF	TGTGCCAGCAGGGGTAGACTAGCGGGAGGTACAGATACGCAGTATTTT
TRBJ1-5	TRBD1	TRBV5-1	once	CASSIWDRRYCNQPQHF	TGCGCCAGCAGCATATGGGACAGGCGGTATTGCAATCAGCCCCAGCATTTT
TRBJ1-1	.	TRBV6-5	.	CASSYLGQAMNTEAFF	TGTGCCAGCAGTTACCTAGGGCAGGCCATGAACACTGAAGCTTTCTTT
TRBJ2-1	.	TRBV15	.	CATSREGEQFF	TGTGCCACCAGCAGAGAGGGTGAGCAGTTCTTC
TRBJ2-1	TRBD2	TRBV27	.	CASSFSGPSGSNEQFF	TGTGCCAGCAGTTTTTCCGGGCCTAGCGGGAGCAATGAGCAGTTCTTC
TRBJ2-5	.	TRBV10-3	.	CATASLRMQETQYF	TGTGCCACCGCCTCTCTCCGGATGCAAGAGACCCAGTACTTC
TRBJ2-7	TRBD1	TRBV5-1	once	CASSIDRGLYYEQYF	TGCGCCAGCAGCATTGACAGGGGGCTTTACTACGAGCAGTACTTC
TRBJ1-5	.	TRBV28	.	CASSSDNQPQHF	TGTGCCAGCAGTTCCGACAATCAGCCCCAGCATTTT
TRBJ2-7	TRBD1	TRBV6-5	.	CASSYTGDEQYF	TGTGCCAGCAGCTACACAGGGGACGAGCAGTACTTC
TRBJ2-2	.	TRBV9	.	CASSTNTGELFF	TGTGCCAGCAGCACTAACACCGGGGAGCTGTTTTTT
TRBJ1-5	.	TRBV28	.	CASSFLSNQPQHF	TGTGCCAGCAGTTTCCTTAGCAATCAGCCCCAGCATTTT
TRBJ2-3	TRBD1	TRBV7-3	once	CASSEGTGGTDTQYF	TGTGCCAGCAGCGAGGGGACAGGGGGCACAGATACGCAGTATTTT
TRBJ2-1	.	TRBV4-1	.	CASSQEIQLAHEQFF	TGCGCCAGCAGCCAAGAGATTCAGCTAGCCCATGAGCAGTTCTTC
TRBJ1-1	.	TRBV7-9	once	CAIRKVVGTSTEAFF	TGTGCCATACGAAAAGTAGTGGGGACGAGCACTGAAGCTTTCTTT
TRBJ2-1	TRBD2	TRBV9	.	CASNLAGDWNEQFF	TGTGCCAGCAATCTAGCGGGAGATTGGAATGAGCAGTTCTTC
TRBJ1-3	.	TRBV5-8	.	CASSLGNRVFGNTIYF	TGTGCCAGCAGCTTGGGAAACAGGGTCTTTGGAAACACCATATATTTT
TRBJ2-7	TRBD1	TRBV27	once	CASSWGTEIPYEQYF	TGTGCCAGCAGTTGGGGGACAGAGATCCCCTACGAGCAGTACTTC
TRBJ2-1	.	TRBV14	.	CASSQGYLASLLSYNEQFF	TGTGCCAGCAGCCAAGGGTACCTCGCCTCACTCCTCTCCTACAATGAGCAGTTCTTC
TRBJ2-7	.	TRBV13	.	CASSLGWGEEQYF	TGTGCCAGCAGCTTAGGCTGGGGAGAAGAGCAGTACTTC
TRBJ2-5	.	TRBV7-8	.	CASSSPGGIGQETQYF	TGTGCCAGCAGCTCCCCAGGGGGGATCGGCCAAGAGACCCAGTACTTC
TRBJ1-4	.	TRBV28	.	CASKVVASNEKLFF	TGTGCCAGCAAGGTCGTGGCATCTAATGAAAAACTGTTTTTT
TRBJ1-1	.	TRBV19	.	CASVPGWVNTEAFF	TGTGCCAGTGTCCCAGGGTGGGTGAACACTGAAGCTTTCTTT
TRBJ2-7	.	TRBV4-3	.	CASSQGAGLSYEQYF	TGCGCCAGCAGCCAAGGAGCGGGCCTTTCCTACGAGCAGTACTTC
TRBJ2-1	.	TRBV6-4	.	CASSTGTAPYNEQFF	TGTGCCAGCAGCACCGGGACTGCTCCTTACAATGAGCAGTTCTTC
TRBJ1-2	.	TRBV7-9	once	CASSLVAAHVYGYTF	TGTGCCAGCAGCTTAGTCGCGGCACACGTCTATGGCTACACCTTC
TRBJ2-7	TRBD2	TRBV2	.	CASNSGMVAGGNFYEQYF	TGTGCCAGCAACTCGGGGATGGTCGCGGGAGGCAACTTCTACGAGCAGTACTTC
TRBJ2-7	.	TRBV4-1	.	CASSQEVGGLANSYEQYF	TGCGCCAGCAGCCAAGAAGTAGGTGGGCTAGCAAATTCCTACGAGCAGTACTTC
TRBJ2-3	TRBD2	TRBV29-1	.	CSVEVGLAGGGDTQYF	TGCAGCGTTGAGGTAGGACTAGCGGGAGGTGGAGATACGCAGTATTTT